What follows are 19 T cell receptor beta chains derived from one specimen sequenced in a study of shared clonotypes between healthy human individuals. The protocol was immunoSEQ multiplex PCR, while the TCRdb copy is restricted to in-frame clones and leaves out a portion. The table shows some 1 million clones, with about 70% occurring only once. Material: memory CD4+ T cells sorted from blood. Subset given: CD45RA-negative fraction. These TCRs come from a man aged 18 to 30 in good health.

This chain joins TRBV6-1 and TRBJ1-2; TRBD1 is a possible D gene (6 bases). Deletions cut 6 bases from V and 3 bases from J, with 11 bases between. This CDR3 contains 13 residues. From germline, CDR1 is MNHNS and CDR2 SASEGT. CDR3 nucleotides: TGTGCCAGCAGCGAGGACAGCTACTATGGCTACACCTTC. Its protein is CASSEDSYYGYTF.

The chain couples TRBV5-8 to TRBJ1-5, with a tentative D call TRBD1 (5 bases). The V end lost 0 bases, the J end lost 0 bases, and 7 bases lay between the germline ends. CDR1 is SGHTS and CDR2 is YDEGEE in the germline V gene. This CDR3 has 15 amino acids. The CDR3 reads CASSLEGASNQPQHF. The CDR3 DNA follows: TGTGCCAGCAGCTTGGAAGGGGCTAGCAATCAGCCCCAGCATTTT.

In DNA form, the CDR3 reads TGTGCCAGCAGCTCACCGGGAAACAATCAGCCCCAGCATTTT. Translating it yields CASSSPGNNQPQHF. The rearrangement joins TRBV5-4 to TRBJ1-5; no firm D call. The CDR3 length is 14 residues. Trimming left V 3 bases short and J 3 bases short, with 10 bases between. Germline V gene sequence: CDR1 SGHNT, CDR2 YYREEE (reference sequence).

This rearrangement joins TRBV11-3 to TRBJ2-1; 8 bases fit TRBD2. CDR1 SGHNT and CDR2 YENEEA come from the germline V gene. The CDR3 is 14 amino acids. The V gene end was trimmed by 5 bases and the J gene end by 7 bases; junction bases not matched to a gene: 7. DNA for the CDR3: TGTGCCAGCAGCCTACCGGGACTAGTGAATGAGCAGTTCTTC. Protein: CASSLPGLVNEQFF.

This sequence joins TRBV5-1 and TRBJ2-7; D unclear. The germline gives CDR1 SGHRS, CDR2 YFSETQ. This CDR3 has 15 residues. The V gene lost 0 bases and the J gene lost 3 bases, with 13 bases spanning the gap. The CDR3 loop reads CASSLASVGFYEQYF. The CDR3 DNA sequence: TGCGCCAGCAGCTTGGCCAGCGTCGGGTTCTACGAGCAGTACTTC.

This clone appeared a few times. This chain joins TRBV2 and TRBJ1-6; no clear D. V lost 4 bases and J lost 5, with 9 bases in between. Germline CDR1 is SNHLY and CDR2 is FYNNEI. The CDR3 is made up of 14 amino acids. The CDR3 loop reads CASSAGTDNSPLHF. The CDR3 DNA sequence: TGTGCCAGCAGTGCAGGAACAGATAATTCACCCCTCCACTTT.

The chain joins TRBV9 to TRBJ2-3, with D tentatively TRBD1 or TRBD2 (5 bases each). Trimming took off 3 bases at V and 5 bases at J, with 16 bases between the two ends. The CDR3 loop spans 15 amino acids. The germline gives CDR1 SGDLS, CDR2 YYNGEE. The CDR3 DNA is TGTGCCAGCAGCGGCGGGCCGAGGGGCTTAGATACGCAGTATTTT. Translation gives CASSGGPRGLDTQYF.

This clone showed up just once. The chain recombines TRBV5-5 with TRBJ2-3; 13 positions match TRBD2. CDR1 and CDR2 (germline): SGHKS, YYEKEE (reference sequence). The CDR3 has 17 amino acids. With V trimmed by 4 bases and J by 2 bases, 7 bases remained unmatched. The CDR3 spells CASSNPGLAGATDTQYF. The CDR3 DNA follows: TGTGCCAGCAGCAATCCCGGACTAGCGGGGGCCACAGATACGCAGTATTTT. Full variable domain (outside the CDR3, taken from reference TRBV5-5 and TRBJ2-3): DAGVTQSPTHLIKTRGQQVTLRCSPISGHKSVSWYQQVLGQGPQFIFQYYEKEERGRGNFPDRFSARQFPNYSSELNVNALLLGDSALYLCASSNPGLAGATDTQYFGPGTRLTVL.

There are many counts of this clone. The chain has TRBV6-5 and TRBJ1-6, with a weak D call TRBD1 (6 bases). V was trimmed by 6 bases and J by 5 bases, leaving 11 bases between them. Germline V gene lookup returns CDR1 MNHEY and CDR2 SVGAGI. CDR3 length: 14 amino acids. The CDR3 is CASSRQEHNSPLHF. The CDR3 DNA reads TGTGCCAGCAGCCGACAGGAACATAATTCACCCCTCCACTTT.

The gene calls are TRBV5-1 and TRBJ2-7; perhaps TRBD1 as D (6 bases). The germline V and J ends were trimmed by 4 bases and 4 bases, with 18 bases remaining between them. CDR1 and CDR2 from the germline V gene are SGHRS and YFSETQ. This CDR3 contains 15 residues. The CDR3 DNA reads TGCGCCAGCAGCCCAAGATCACAGGGTGTTTACGAGCAGTACTTC. It codes for CASSPRSQGVYEQYF.

This clone was counted between two and nine times. The J gene is TRBJ1-5, the V gene TRBV2, with D perhaps matching TRBD1 (6 bases). V was cut by 3 bases and J by 6 bases, with 15 bases left in between. Looked up from germline, CDR1 is SNHLY and CDR2 is FYNNEI. The CDR3 runs to 15 residues. The CDR3 DNA sequence: TGTGCCAGCAGTGAGGTCGGAGGGGGAATTCAGCCCCAGCATTTT. Encoded protein: CASSEVGGGIQPQHF. Full variable domain (missing parts from reference TRBV2 and TRBJ1-5): EPEVTQTPSHQVTQMGQEVILRCVPISNHLYFYWYRQILGQKVEFLVSFYNNEISEKSEIFDDQFSVERPDGSNFTLKIRSTKLEDSAMYFCASSEVGGGIQPQHFGDGTRLSIL.

This clone was seen only a few times. The chain couples TRBV7-9 to TRBJ1-1; no clear D. V was cut by 3 bases and J by 1 base, with 6 bases left in between. Looked up from germline, CDR1 is SEHNR and CDR2 is FQNEAQ (reference sequence). The CDR3 is made up of 13 amino acids. CDR3 DNA sequence: TGTGCCAGCAGCTTTCTACAGAACACTGAAGCTTTCTTT. This codes for CASSFLQNTEAFF.

The chain has TRBV7-6 and TRBJ2-1, with D possibly being TRBD1 (5 bases). V was cut by 3 bases and J by 9 bases, with 9 bases left in between. Germline assignment: CDR1 SGHVS and CDR2 FNYEAQ. The CDR3 spans 12 residues. CDR3: CASSFPRGEQFF. CDR3 in DNA: TGTGCCAGCAGCTTCCCTAGGGGTGAGCAGTTCTTC.

The chain couples TRBV10-3 to TRBJ2-1; the D is unclear. The V end was cut by 11 bases, the J end by 4 bases, with 15 bases between. Germline CDR1 and CDR2: ENHRY and SYGVKD. The CDR3 consists of 13 residues. In nucleotides, the CDR3 is TGTGCCTCGGACGATATAGGGTACAATGAGCAGTTCTTC. Protein product: CASDDIGYNEQFF.

The chain recombines TRBV6-6 with TRBJ2-2, with 10 bases matching TRBD1. Germline CDR1 is MNHNY and CDR2 is SVGAGI (reference sequence). CDR3 size: 15 residues. The ends lost 2 bases at V and 4 bases at J; junction bases unmatched: 1. As DNA, the CDR3 is TGTGCCAGCAGTTACGGGACAGGGGCCACCGGGGAGCTGTTTTTT. Translated, it gives CASSYGTGATGELFF.

The chain recombines TRBV9 with TRBJ1-2; 8 bases match TRBD1. The CDR3 runs to 17 residues. V lost 3 bases, J lost 1 base, and 11 bases stayed unmatched. Germline lookup yields CDR1 SGDLS and CDR2 YYNGEE. The CDR3: CASSGIGTGGGNYGYTF. The CDR3 bases are TGTGCCAGCAGCGGTATAGGGACAGGTGGGGGTAACTATGGCTACACCTTC.

This chain uses TRBV19 with TRBJ1-2; D is possibly TRBD1 (5 bases). Looked up from germline, CDR1 is LNHDA and CDR2 is SQIVND (reference sequence). V lost 5 bases and J lost 7, with 20 bases in between. The CDR3 is 15 amino acids. This CDR3 is CASSPLEVGLRGYTF. CDR3 coding DNA: TGTGCCAGTAGTCCCCTGGAAGTGGGACTTCGTGGCTACACCTTC.

The chain uses TRBV7-9 and TRBJ2-1; the match to TRBD2 covers 9 bases. The CDR3 is made up of 14 amino acids. J gave up 6 bases and V 6 bases, and 6 bases lay outside the gene matches. Per germline, CDR1 SEHNR and CDR2 FQNEAQ (reference sequence). In nucleotides, the CDR3 is TGTGCCAGCAGATCCGGGACTAGCACCAATGAGCAGTTCTTC. The encoded protein is CASRSGTSTNEQFF.

The chain couples TRBV7-2 to TRBJ2-7; 7 bases map to TRBD1. The CDR3 has 14 amino acids. CDR1 is SGHTA and CDR2 is FQGNSA in the germline V gene. The V and J ends lost 3 bases and 1 base, in that order; junction bases with no gene match: 3. In nucleotides, the CDR3 is TGTGCCAGCAGCTTTGGACAGGCATCCTACGAGCAGTACTTC. Encoded protein: CASSFGQASYEQYF.